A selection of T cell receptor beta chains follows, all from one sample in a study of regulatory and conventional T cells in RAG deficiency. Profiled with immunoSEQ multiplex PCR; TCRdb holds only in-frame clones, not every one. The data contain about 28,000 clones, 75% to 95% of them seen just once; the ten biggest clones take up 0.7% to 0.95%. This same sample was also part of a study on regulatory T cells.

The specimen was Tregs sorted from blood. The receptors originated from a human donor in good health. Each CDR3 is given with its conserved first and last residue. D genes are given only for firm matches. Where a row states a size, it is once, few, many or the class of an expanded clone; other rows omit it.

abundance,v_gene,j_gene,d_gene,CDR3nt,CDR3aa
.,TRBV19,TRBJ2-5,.,TGTGCCAGTAGCCAAGGAGGGGATGTGAAGACCCAGTACTTC,CASSQGGDVKTQYF
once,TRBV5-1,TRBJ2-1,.,TGCGCCAGCAGCCCGTCGGGGCTAGCCTACAATGAGCAGTTCTTC,CASSPSGLAYNEQFF
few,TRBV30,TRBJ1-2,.,TGTGCCTGGCTTAGGGTAGAGGCCTATGGCTACACCTTC,CAWLRVEAYGYTF
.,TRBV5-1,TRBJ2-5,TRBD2,TGCGCCAGCAGCTTGGGACTAGCGCCCAGCTCTCAAGAGACCCAGTACTTC,CASSLGLAPSSQETQYF
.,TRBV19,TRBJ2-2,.,TGTGCCATCTCGAGGAACAGAGGGACAACCGGGGAGCTGTTTTTT,CAISRNRGTTGELFF
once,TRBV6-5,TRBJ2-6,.,TGTGCCAGCAGTTACTCCAACGTCCTGACTTTC,CASSYSNVLTF
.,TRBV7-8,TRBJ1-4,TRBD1,TGTGCCAGCAGCTTGAGTAGGGGGACAGTGGGTAATGAAAAACTGTTTTTT,CASSLSRGTVGNEKLFF
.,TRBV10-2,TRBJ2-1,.,TGCGCCAGCAGTGAAAGTTATACGGGGGAGCAGTTCTTC,CASSESYTGEQFF
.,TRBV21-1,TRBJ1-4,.,TGTGCCAGCAGCAAAACCAGGGACCAAAAACTGTTTTTT,CASSKTRDQKLFF
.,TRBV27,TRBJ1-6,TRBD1,TGTGCCAGCAGTTACGAGGGGGCGCGTAATTCACCCCTCCACTTT,CASSYEGARNSPLHF
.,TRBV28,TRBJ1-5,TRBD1,TGTGCCAGCAGCCAACAGGGGAGCAATCAGCCCCAGCATTTT,CASSQQGSNQPQHF
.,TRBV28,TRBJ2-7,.,TGTGCCAGCACCTATGGGCCGTACGAGCAGTACTTC,CASTYGPYEQYF
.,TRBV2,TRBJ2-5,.,TGTGCCAGCAGTGAAGCGCCTTGGGGAGAGACCCAGTACTTC,CASSEAPWGETQYF
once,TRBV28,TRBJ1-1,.,TGTGCCAGCAGTTTAGTTGACAGTAGCCCGGGAAGGGCAAAGCGAGCTGAAGCTTTCTTT,CASSLVDSSPGRAKRAEAFF
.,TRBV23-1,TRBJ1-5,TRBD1,TGCGCCAGCAGTCAAGGGACAGGGAAAAATCAGCCCCAGCATTTT,CASSQGTGKNQPQHF
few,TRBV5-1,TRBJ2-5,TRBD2,TGCGCCAGCAGCTCGGCCCAGCGGGGGGAATCGGAGACCCAGTACTTC,CASSSAQRGESETQYF
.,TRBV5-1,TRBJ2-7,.,TGCGCCAGCAGCTCAGACTTGATGAAGTACTTC,CASSSDLMKYF
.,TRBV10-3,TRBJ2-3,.,TGTGCCATCAGTGAGTCCCGACAGAACACAGATACGCAGTATTTT,CAISESRQNTDTQYF
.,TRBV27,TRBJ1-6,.,TGTGCCAGCAGTCCCTGGAACTCCTATAATTCACCCCTCCACTTT,CASSPWNSYNSPLHF
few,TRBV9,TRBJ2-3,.,TGTGCCAGCAGCGGGAGTGGCGTAGGAAATACGCAGTATTTT,CASSGSGVGNTQYF
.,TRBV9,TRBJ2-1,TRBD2,TGTGCCAGCAGTTATAATCCGGGACTAGCGGGGGGGCCGTTAGATGAGCAGTTCTTC,CASSYNPGLAGGPLDEQFF
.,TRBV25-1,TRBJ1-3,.,TGTGCCAGCAGGGGTCCGAGGACAGTCTCTGGAAACACCATATATTTT,CASRGPRTVSGNTIYF